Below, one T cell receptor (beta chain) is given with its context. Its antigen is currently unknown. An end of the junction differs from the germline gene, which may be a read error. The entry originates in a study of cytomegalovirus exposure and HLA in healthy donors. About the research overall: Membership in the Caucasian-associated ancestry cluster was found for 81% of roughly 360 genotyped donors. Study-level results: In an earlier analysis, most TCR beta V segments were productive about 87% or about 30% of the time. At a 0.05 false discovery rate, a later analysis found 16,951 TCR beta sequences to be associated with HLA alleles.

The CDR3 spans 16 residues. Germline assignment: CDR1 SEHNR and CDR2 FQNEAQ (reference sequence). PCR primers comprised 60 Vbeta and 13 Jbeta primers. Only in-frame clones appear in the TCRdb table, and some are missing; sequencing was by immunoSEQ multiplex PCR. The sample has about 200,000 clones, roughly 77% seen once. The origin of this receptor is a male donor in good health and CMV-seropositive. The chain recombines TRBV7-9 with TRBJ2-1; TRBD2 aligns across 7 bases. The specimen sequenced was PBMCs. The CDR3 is CSSSPGRGKVYNEQFF. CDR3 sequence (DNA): TGTTCCAGCAGCCCTGGGAGGGGAAAAGTCTACAATGAGCAGTTCTTC.